This TCR beta chain was obtained from a study of blood T cell repertoires in COVID-19. On the study more broadly: Sites across the United States, Italy and Spain contributed samples from acute and convalescent COVID-19.

Trimming stripped 4 bases from V and 2 bases from J, with 9 bases between. CDR1 is SGHNT, CDR2 YYREEE, per germline (reference sequence). There are 14 residues in the CDR3. This clone was picked up one time. The assay was immunoSEQ multiplex PCR, and TCRdb's table has in-frame clones only and misses some. This sample yields about 91,000 clones, of which around nine tenths are seen a single time; approximately 4.5% belongs to the top ten. The clonotype comes from a man between 65 and 85 years old with acute or convalescent COVID-19. This chain uses TRBV5-4 with TRBJ1-4, with a tentative D call TRBD1 (5 bases). The specimen was peripheral blood. The CDR3 loop is CASSPRQTNEKLFF. CDR3 sequence (DNA): TGTGCCAGCAGCCCCCGACAGACTAATGAAAAACTGTTTTTT.